Described below is a single TCR beta chain sequence and its context. Its antigen is unidentified. These data originate in a study of cytomegalovirus exposure and HLA in healthy donors. Overall study findings and caveats: Rare TCR sequences predominated, though certain public TCRs were found in many donors.

TCRdb keeps only in-frame clones here, not all; method: immunoSEQ multiplex PCR. The sample contains roughly 70,000 clones, around 96% of which appear only once. The V gene end was trimmed by 0 bases and the J gene end by 5 bases; junction bases not matched to a gene: 8. There are 16 residues in the CDR3. This TCR was recovered from a woman younger than 30 in good health and CMV-seropositive. The sequencing sample was made of PBMCs. The chain combines TRBV23-1 with TRBJ2-3, with 7 bases identical to TRBD1. TRBV23-1 is marked as an open reading frame, function uncertain. This chain's CDR3 is CASSQSGQTWGDTQYF. As DNA, the CDR3 is TGCGCCAGCAGTCAATCGGGACAGACCTGGGGAGATACGCAGTATTTT.